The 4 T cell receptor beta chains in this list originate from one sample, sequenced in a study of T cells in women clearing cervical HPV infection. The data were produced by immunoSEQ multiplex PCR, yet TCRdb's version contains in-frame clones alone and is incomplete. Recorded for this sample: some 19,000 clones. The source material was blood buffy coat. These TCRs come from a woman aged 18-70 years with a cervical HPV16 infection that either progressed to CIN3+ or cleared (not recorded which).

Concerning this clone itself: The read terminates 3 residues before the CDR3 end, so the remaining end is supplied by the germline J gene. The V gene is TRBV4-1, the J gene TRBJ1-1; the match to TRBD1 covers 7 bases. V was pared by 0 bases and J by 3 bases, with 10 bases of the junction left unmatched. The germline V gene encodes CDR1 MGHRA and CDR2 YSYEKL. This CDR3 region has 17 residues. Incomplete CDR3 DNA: TGCGCCAGCAGCCAAGATGAGACAGGGACGGGATACACTGAA. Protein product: CASSQDETGTGYTE. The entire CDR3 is CASSQDETGTGYTEAFF.

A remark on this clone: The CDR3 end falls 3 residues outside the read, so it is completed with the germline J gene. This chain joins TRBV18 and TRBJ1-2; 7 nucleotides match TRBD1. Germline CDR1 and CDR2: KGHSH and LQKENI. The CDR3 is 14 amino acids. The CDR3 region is CASSPDRVSYDYTF. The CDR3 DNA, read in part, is TGTGCCAGCTCACCCGACAGGGTGTCCTACGAC.

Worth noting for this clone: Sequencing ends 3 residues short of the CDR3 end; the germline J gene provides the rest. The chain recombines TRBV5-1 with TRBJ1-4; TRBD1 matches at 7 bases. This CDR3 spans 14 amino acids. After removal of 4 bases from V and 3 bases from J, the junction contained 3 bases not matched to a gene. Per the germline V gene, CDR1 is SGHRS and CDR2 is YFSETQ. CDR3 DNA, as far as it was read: TGCGCCAGCAGCATCGGGACAGCTAATGAAAAA. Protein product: CASSIGTANEK. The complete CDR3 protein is CASSIGTANEKLFF. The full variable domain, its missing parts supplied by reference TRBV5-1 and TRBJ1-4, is KAGVTQTPRYLIKTRGQQVTLSCSPISGHRSVSWYQQTPGQGLQFLFEYFSETQRNKGNFPGRFSGRQFSNSRSEMNVSTLELGDSALYLCASSIGTANEKLFFGSGTQLSVL.

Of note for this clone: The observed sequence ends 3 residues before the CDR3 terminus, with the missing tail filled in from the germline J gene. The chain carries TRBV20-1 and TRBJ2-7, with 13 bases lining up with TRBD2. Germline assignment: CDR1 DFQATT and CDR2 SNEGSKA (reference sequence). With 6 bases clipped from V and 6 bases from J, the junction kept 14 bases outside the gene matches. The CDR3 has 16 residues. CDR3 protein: CSASRTSGGSLLEQYF. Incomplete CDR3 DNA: TGCAGTGCCTCCAGGACTAGCGGGGGCTCTTTGCTCGAG.